Listed here are 2 T cell receptor beta chains from one sample, sequenced in a study of circulating tumor DNA in untreated peripheral T-cell lymphoma. Sequencing used immunoSEQ multiplex PCR; TCRdb keeps in-frame clones, though not all of them. The table lists approximately 99 clones, 77% of them singletons. The sequenced sample was cell-free DNA from blood serum. The receptors originated from a human donor with peripheral T-cell lymphoma.

The genes are TRBV2 and TRBJ1-2; 9 bases agree with TRBD1. CDR1 and CDR2 from the germline V gene are SNHLY and FYNNEI. The CDR3 is 15 amino acids. V lost 7 bases to trimming and J lost 8 bases; unmatched junction nucleotides: 14. CDR3 sequence reads: CASTLGTGPLKGYTF. The CDR3 region has the DNA TGTGCCAGCACCCTCGGGACAGGGCCCCTTAAGGGCTACACCTTC.

This chain joins TRBV30 and TRBJ2-1; 10 nucleotides line up with TRBD1. Looked up from germline, CDR1 is GTSNPN and CDR2 is SVGIG (reference sequence). The CDR3 runs 15 residues. Germline trimming cut 4 bases from V and 9 bases from J; bases unmatched to any gene: 12. CDR3 sequence: CAWTGDRGLLSEQFF. CDR3 DNA sequence: TGTGCCTGGACTGGAGACAGGGGGCTGTTGAGTGAGCAGTTCTTC.